The source of this TCR beta chain is a study of human T cells and chemical hapten exposure (dated by TCRdb to the early 2020s). Looking at the study overall: For sensitization, 2% DPC in acetone was applied to a 2 cm by 2 cm area of upper inner arm skin. Weekly therapeutic DPC doses were additionally applied to the scalp of patients throughout the approximately 25-week study period. Patch testing was performed on the upper back with Finn chambers containing 0.01% DPC, and the patch tests were scored after 6 days according to International Contact Dermatitis Research Group standards. The patient cohort, mostly female, included alopecia areata with under or over 50% scalp involvement, alopecia totalis and alopecia universalis. Libraries were combined into a pool for sequencing, and differences in TCR yield between samples came mainly from small differences in library volumes within the pool. This study followed changes in the peripheral blood TCR repertoire in vivo during primary and secondary sensitization of alopecia patients to the hapten diphenylcyclopropenone (DPC). Blood samples were taken from patients before sensitization (week 0) and then at 2, 6 and about 24 weeks after DPC sensitization. About 30 alopecia patients provided blood for TCR sequencing at one to four time points (pre-sensitization, 2, 6 and 24 weeks). Beyond this particular receptor, the publication reports: Because every patient had alopecia, a presumed autoimmune disease, the patients' immune response might differ from that of healthy individuals. A positive correlation was found between the number of PT1 expanded TCRs and patch test score, with significance reached at thresholds 8, 16 and 32 but not 4. DPC sensitization did not change how many TCRs were above 1 in 1000 frequency, and no evidence was found of alterations in global repertoire structure. Expanded TCRs formed significantly more large CDR3 similarity clusters than pre-sensitization or healthy control sets, consistent with antigen-driven responses. After repeated subsampling, changes were observed in the strength of the expansion versus patch-test correlation and in the threshold at which the correlation became significant.

Libraries were constructed by RACE. Instrument used: NextSeq 500. During library preparation, unique molecular identifiers were attached to individual cDNA molecules so that TCRs could be counted quantitatively and reproducibly. Each blood RNA sample was used to sequence both TCR alpha and TCR beta chains. Per the original workflow: A median of about 87,000 TCRs per sample was observed, with a range of about 20,000 to 700,000. V, J and CDR3 annotation of the TCR reads was carried out using the Decombinator software suite. Every sample was subsampled to the same number of TCRs (28,000) for the PS versus PT1 abundance plots. TCRs were defined as expanded if absent before sensitization and observed at least eight times at the 2-week time point. TCRdb reprocessing: public reads trimmed at Q25 with fastp, clones called with MiXCR, in-frame beta chains kept. Identical CDR3 proteins give one entry, which carries the most common genes and DNA. These V and J calls derive from TCRdb rather than the authors' analysis. The sample has more than 150,000 distinct CDR3 sequences on record, just under 30% of them singletons. The ten largest make up less than 3% of the sample.

Remarks on this clonotype: What antigen it recognizes has not been identified. Per-nucleotide qualities are absent, and no much larger clonotype sits a single base away.

Trimming takes 5 bases from V and 7 bases from J, and the germline ends sit 17 bases apart. There are 15 amino acids in the CDR3, from cysteine to phenylalanine inclusive. Only the CDR3 DNA stays, 45 bases, in frame from base 1. In the germline V gene, CDR1 corresponds to LGHNA and CDR2 to YNFKEQ. The time point label corresponds to: pre-sensitization, week 0. The label giving this sample's treatment or condition can be read as: therapeutic diphenylcyclopropenone sensitization with weekly scalp DPC. At every patch-test visit, the blood draw took place before the patch test was put on. Patients were considered eligible if aged 18 to 70, diagnosed with alopecia and deemed suitable for DPC therapy, and patients were excluded if pregnant. Unfractionated whole blood was collected in Tempus Blood RNA tubes, and total RNA was extracted from that blood.

The TCR sequence derives from a woman aged 25 to 39 with alopecia areata. Some clones in this sample may be carry-over from other donors' samples. The chain employs TRBV4-2 and TRBJ2-2; tentative D gene TRBD2, with 7 bases matching. Sample: whole blood, taken in connection with sensitization to the hapten diphenylcyclopropenone (DPC). This receptor carries the CDR3 CASSDAAGASGELFF. The nucleotide sequence is TGTGCCAGCAGCGACGCGGCGGGGGCGAGCGGGGAGCTGTTTTTT.